The 2 T cell receptor beta chains reported below all come from one sample, sequenced in a study of T cell repertoires in cytomegalovirus infection. In TCRdb, the reads were re-called with MiXCR into one record per CDR3 protein. The sample lists 450,000 to 600,000 distinct CDR3 sequences, approximately 10% occurring once. Sequenced sample: PBMCs. These receptors originate from a human donor in good health (CMV status not recorded). Some clones in this sample may be carry-over from other donors' samples.

This clonotype was seen at least ten times. V is TRBV5-4 and J is TRBJ2-2; maybe TRBD2 (7 bases). The germline V and J ends were trimmed by 0 bases and 4 bases, with 13 bases remaining between them. Germline V CDR1 and CDR2: SGHNT, YYREEE (reference sequence). This CDR3 is 16 amino acids long. The CDR3 coding sequence is TGTGCCAGCAGCTTGGAAAACGGGGGGCCCACCGGGGAGCTGTTTTTT. The encoded protein is CASSLENGGPTGELFF.

This clonotype has a count of ten or more. The gene calls are TRBV6-1 and TRBJ2-7, with 7 bases that match TRBD2. The germline CDR1 and CDR2 sequences are MNHNS and SASEGT. This CDR3 contains 15 residues. V was clipped by 0 bases and J by 7 bases; unmatched bases: 9. The CDR3 DNA sequence: TGTGCCAGCAGTGAAGCATGGGCGGGAGCAGAAGAGCAGTACTTC. The encoded protein is CASSEAWAGAEEQYF.